This T cell receptor beta chain was captured by sequencing in a study of T cells in localized non-small cell lung cancer. The CDR3 contains 17 residues. From germline, CDR1 is SGHRS and CDR2 YFSETQ. V was clipped by 0 bases and J by 0 bases, with 15 bases between them. TCRdb's copy holds only in-frame clones and misses some; the assay was immunoSEQ multiplex PCR. The table has about 35,000 clones, 80% to 95% seen once. Material: peripheral blood mononuclear cells, obtained before any cancer treatment. The receptor comes from a female donor of 60 years or more with stage II lung adenocarcinoma. The V gene is TRBV5-1, the J gene TRBJ2-5; weak D call: TRBD1 (6 bases). Written as DNA, the CDR3 is TGCGCCAGCAGCTTGGGGGCAGGGGCTTGGTACCAAGAGACCCAGTACTTC. It encodes CASSLGAGAWYQETQYF.